This passage covers 30 T cell receptor beta chains from one sample sequenced in a study of technical replicates of blood from a handful of donors. Sequenced by immunoSEQ multiplex PCR; TCRdb stores in-frame clones only, minus some. This table has some 56,000 clones, roughly 95% appearing once. The sample comprised PBMCs. The receptors were sampled from a human donor in good health. Some clones in this sample may be carry-over from other donors' samples.

V is TRBV6-1 and J is TRBJ1-2, with a possible D match to TRBD1 (5 bases). V was trimmed by 0 bases and J by 2 bases, leaving 7 bases between them. Germline-derived CDR1 and CDR2 are MNHNS and SASEGT. The CDR3 consists of 14 residues. CDR3 protein: CASSEADMNYGYTF. Written as DNA, the CDR3 is TGTGCCAGCAGTGAAGCGGACATGAACTATGGCTACACCTTC.

The chain is built from TRBV29-1 and TRBJ2-1, with 13 nucleotides matching TRBD2. Germline assignment: CDR1 SQVTM and CDR2 ANQGSEA. The CDR3 covers 14 residues. Unmatched junction bases numbered 9, after V lost 7 bases and J lost 9 bases. This chain's CDR3 is CSGRTSGSSTEQFF. Written as DNA, the CDR3 is TGCAGCGGCCGGACTAGCGGGAGTAGTACTGAGCAGTTCTTC.

The chain combines TRBV30 with TRBJ1-2; TRBD1 might be the D (6 bases). Deletions cut 0 bases from V and 0 bases from J, with 14 bases between. Germline values: CDR1 GTSNPN, CDR2 SVGIG (reference sequence). This CDR3 region has 16 residues. In DNA, the CDR3 is TGTGCCTGGAGTGTAATGGGGGCGTTCTCTAACTATGGCTACACCTTC. Amino acid sequence: CAWSVMGAFSNYGYTF.

V and J are TRBV5-1 and TRBJ1-1; tentative D call: TRBD1 (5 bases). This CDR3 contains 16 residues. V lost 0 bases and J 5 bases, leaving 17 bases between the germline ends. Germline CDR1 and CDR2: SGHRS and YFSETQ. CDR3: CASSLDPRSGGTEAFF. CDR3 sequence (DNA): TGCGCCAGCAGCTTGGACCCTCGGTCCGGGGGGACTGAAGCTTTCTTT.

This sequence joins TRBV12-5 and TRBJ2-7; no firm D call. The V end was cut by 2 bases, the J end by 5 bases, with 7 bases between. The CDR3 is made up of 12 amino acids. The germline V gene encodes CDR1 LGHNT and CDR2 FRNRAP. The DNA for the CDR3 is TGTGCTAGTGGTTTGTCTTTTGACGAGCAGTACTTC. This sequence encodes CASGLSFDEQYF.

The rearrangement uses TRBV9 and TRBJ1-5; the D gene is possibly TRBD1 (5 bases). Trimming shortened V by 4 bases and J by 0 bases, and 8 bases separated the two germline ends. Looked up from germline, CDR1 is SGDLS and CDR2 is YYNGEE. This CDR3 region has 14 residues. The CDR3 protein is CASSNQGSNQPQHF. The CDR3, as DNA: TGTGCCAGCAGCAATCAGGGTAGCAATCAGCCCCAGCATTTT.

CDR3 coding DNA: TGTGCCAGCAGCCCTTACCGGGACAGGGGTGGCTACACCTTC. Residues: CASSPYRDRGGYTF. This chain joins TRBV14 and TRBJ1-2; 10 bases are shared with TRBD1. Germline values: CDR1 SGHDN, CDR2 FVKESK. The CDR3 spans 14 residues. V shed 4 bases, J shed 7 bases, and the junction held 6 bases outside the gene matches.

The chain couples TRBV5-8 to TRBJ2-3; 9 bases fit TRBD2. Losses at the gene ends were 3 bases for V and 5 bases for J; bases not matched to a gene: 13. This CDR3 comprises 17 residues. Looked up from germline, CDR1 is SGHTS and CDR2 is YDEGEE. The CDR3 sequence is CASSSLLIAGAKDTQYF. The CDR3 DNA sequence: TGTGCCAGCAGCTCCCTCTTAATAGCGGGGGCCAAAGATACGCAGTATTTT.

The chain carries TRBV4-3 and TRBJ1-6; D is undetermined. The CDR3 loop spans 15 amino acids. The germline gives CDR1 LGHNA, CDR2 YSLEER. Trimming stripped 3 bases from V and 7 bases from J, with 13 bases between. The DNA of the CDR3 is TGCGCCAGCAGCCAGGCCGGAGGTCAGAATTCACCCCTCCACTTT. It encodes CASSQAGGQNSPLHF.

As for this clone: Its ends do not fully match the called genes, so a read error is possible. The gene calls are TRBV7-3 and TRBJ2-1; 10 bases agree with TRBD2. This CDR3 contains 13 residues. Per the germline V gene, CDR1 is SGHTA and CDR2 is FQGTGA. CDR3 bases: TGTGCCAGCAGCCCCGAGGGAGCGGGGGGGGTGGTCTTC. Encoded protein: CASSPEGAGGVVF.

The table lists this clone with a count of one. The chain is built from TRBV10-2 and TRBJ2-7; 10 bases agree with TRBD2. This CDR3 comprises 14 residues. Per the germline V gene, CDR1 is WSHSY and CDR2 is SAAADI. Trimming took 10 bases from V and 2 from J; bases not matched to a gene: 8. This CDR3 reads CATKLLAGAYEQYF. The CDR3 nucleotides read TGCGCCACCAAGCTCCTAGCGGGAGCCTACGAGCAGTACTTC.

The chain recombines TRBV6-6 with TRBJ2-1; D is possibly TRBD1 (5 bases). This CDR3 contains 13 residues. The ends were cut back, 7 bases at V and 5 bases at J, with 12 bases in the middle. Germline CDR1 and CDR2: MNHNY and SVGAGI (reference sequence). The DNA for the CDR3 is TGTGCCAGCATTCTAGGGGCTGACAATGAGCAGTTCTTC. This codes for CASILGADNEQFF.

The V and J genes are TRBV6-8 and TRBJ1-2, with D maybe TRBD1 (5 bases). The CDR3 length is 16 residues. Between the trimmed V and J ends, which lost 6 bases and 6 bases, there was a span of 23 bases. Germline loops: CDR1 MNHGY, CDR2 SAAAGT. CDR3 amino acids: CASSPRRETPGDGYTF. The DNA for the CDR3 is TGTGCCAGCAGCCCTCGCAGGGAAACCCCTGGGGATGGCTACACCTTC.

Here the CDR3 DNA reads TGTGCCAGCAGACCCACGGGGGACAGGGCCGATGAGCAGTTCTTC. Amino acid sequence: CASRPTGDRADEQFF. The V gene is TRBV2, the J gene TRBJ2-1; 9 bases match TRBD1. V lost 6 bases and J lost 8; bases outside the gene matches: 11. Germline assignment: CDR1 SNHLY and CDR2 FYNNEI. This CDR3 has 15 amino acids.

This sequence joins TRBV27 and TRBJ2-3, with unresolved D. Germline values: CDR1 MNHEY, CDR2 SMNVEV (reference sequence). V lost 8 bases and J 6 bases, leaving 6 bases between the germline ends. There are 10 residues in the CDR3. The DNA for the CDR3 is TGTGCCAGCGTCGGTGATACGCAGTATTTT. It yields the protein CASVGDTQYF.

The V call is TRBV5-6, the J call TRBJ2-5; 8 bases are shared with TRBD1. V gave up 3 bases and J gave up 3 bases; unmatched junction bases: 4. Per germline, CDR1 SGHDT and CDR2 YYEEEE. This CDR3 is 14 amino acids long. As DNA, the CDR3 is TGTGCCAGCAGCTCGACAGGGGTCGAAGAGACCCAGTACTTC. Its protein product is CASSSTGVEETQYF.

The CDR3 loop is CSATGNSGYTF. CDR3 nucleotide sequence: TGCAGTGCAACAGGGAATAGCGGCTACACCTTC. This chain links TRBV20-1 with TRBJ1-2, with D possibly TRBD1 on 6 matching bases. V was pared by 6 bases and J by 8 bases, with 13 bases between. The CDR3 consists of 11 residues. The germline V gene has CDR1 DFQATT and CDR2 SNEGSKA (reference sequence).

Concerning this clone: A read error is likely, as this CDR3 ends without the conserved phenylalanine or tryptophan. No DNA is shown, since the ends of the CDR3 on it are uncertain; the CDR3 is the one TCRdb lists. The chain has TRBV5-4 and TRBJ1-1; TRBD1 is taken as the D call from the table, unchecked against the DNA. Germline CDR1 SGHNT, CDR2 YYREEE (reference sequence). The length of the CDR3 is 12 amino acids, counting both ends. CDR3 sequence: CASSRGGDRVLA.

CDR3 loop: CAGNRQSNQPQHF. The CDR3 nucleotides are TGTGCCGGGAACCGACAGAGCAATCAGCCCCAGCATTTT. The genes are TRBV5-8 and TRBJ1-5; possibly TRBD1 for D (5 bases). This CDR3 is 13 amino acids long. With 10 bases removed from V and 1 base from J, the gap between germline ends came to 12 bases. Germline CDR1 reads SGHTS; CDR2 reads YDEGEE. The complete variable domain, with remaining parts taken from reference TRBV5-8 and TRBJ1-5, reads EAGVTQSPTHLIKTRGQQATLRCSPISGHTSVYWYQQALGLGLQFLLWYDEGEERNRGNFPPRFSGRQFPNYSSELNVNALELEDSALYLCAGNRQSNQPQHFGDGTRLSIL.

This chain links TRBV11-3 with TRBJ2-1, with 8 nucleotides matching TRBD2. Per germline, CDR1 SGHNT and CDR2 YENEEA. J lost 9 bases, V lost 3 bases, and 7 bases had no gene match. The length of the CDR3 is 14 residues. The CDR3, as DNA: TGTGCCAGCAGCTTTACCAGCGGGGGTGGTGAGCAGTTCTTC. Its translation is CASSFTSGGGEQFF.

The chain uses TRBV6-1 and TRBJ1-2; D might be TRBD1 (5 bases). Germline CDR1 is MNHNS and CDR2 is SASEGT. Trimming took 0 bases from V and 7 from J, leaving 12 bases between them. The CDR3 consists of 14 residues. The CDR3 DNA reads TGTGCCAGCAGTGAAGCGCTCGGGGGAGTTGGCTACACCTTC. Protein product: CASSEALGGVGYTF.

The V call is TRBV7-9, the J call TRBJ2-5; D not resolved. The CDR3 sequence is 14 residues long. Trimming pared 6 bases from V and 9 bases from J, leaving 20 bases between. Germline lookup yields CDR1 SEHNR and CDR2 FQNEAQ (reference sequence). CDR3 nucleotide sequence: TGTGCCAGCAGTGACTTTGGAGCTTTTGGGTCCCAGTACTTC. It codes for CASSDFGAFGSQYF.

The sample holds one count of this clone. The chain is built from TRBV18 and TRBJ2-3; D possibly corresponds to TRBD2 (6 bases). Per germline, CDR1 KGHSH and CDR2 LQKENI. The germline V and J ends were trimmed by 0 bases and 6 bases, with 10 bases remaining between them. The CDR3 spans 14 residues. CDR3: CASSPPEGRDTQYF. In nucleotides, the CDR3 is TGTGCCAGCTCACCACCGGAGGGAAGGGATACGCAGTATTTT.

The chain links TRBV5-6 to TRBJ2-2; no clear D gene. CDR1 is SGHDT and CDR2 is YYEEEE in the germline V gene. The V end was cut by 0 bases, the J end by 6 bases, with 15 bases between. The CDR3 consists of 16 residues. The CDR3 nucleotides are TGTGCCAGCAGCTTGGGACACACCTCCGGTGCCGGGGAGCTGTTTTTT. Translating it yields CASSLGHTSGAGELFF. Full variable domain (remainder filled in from reference TRBV5-6 and TRBJ2-2): DAGVTQSPTHLIKTRGQQVTLRCSPKSGHDTVSWYQQALGQGPQFIFQYYEEEERQRGNFPDRFSGHQFPNYSSELNVNALLLGDSALYLCASSLGHTSGAGELFFGEGSRLTVL.

The genes are TRBV11-2 and TRBJ2-7; D unclear. CDR3 length: 14 amino acids. Germline loops: CDR1 SGHAT, CDR2 FQNNGV. Between the trimmed V and J ends, which lost 1 base and 3 bases, there was a span of 10 bases. The CDR3 nucleotides are TGTGCCAGCAGCTTAGGAGTAGGAGACTACGAGCAGTACTTC. Its protein is CASSLGVGDYEQYF.

This chain connects TRBV6-5 to TRBJ2-1; maybe TRBD1 (6 bases). In germline, CDR1 is MNHEY, CDR2 SVGAGI. With 2 bases removed from V and 6 bases from J, the gap between germline ends came to 17 bases. This CDR3 comprises 16 residues. This CDR3 is CASSYLGTRKGNEQFF. CDR3 bases: TGTGCCAGCAGTTACCTGGGGACACGCAAGGGCAATGAGCAGTTCTTC.

The chain recombines TRBV30 with TRBJ1-2; D is ambiguous. Trimming left V 7 bases short and J 1 base short, with 16 bases between. Germline loops: CDR1 GTSNPN, CDR2 SVGIG (reference sequence). The CDR3 extends over 14 amino acids. The chain's CDR3 is CASRLAQNNYGYTF. The CDR3 DNA reads TGTGCCTCTCGGCTGGCACAGAATAACTATGGCTACACCTTC.

The chain combines TRBV7-2 with TRBJ1-5, with a possible D match to TRBD1 (5 bases). This CDR3 comprises 13 residues. The V gene's germline CDR1 is SGHTA and CDR2 FQGNSA. V lost 3 bases, J lost 3 bases, and 6 bases lay in between. Here the CDR3 reads CASSFRDNQPQHF. The CDR3 DNA sequence: TGTGCCAGCAGCTTCAGGGACAATCAGCCCCAGCATTTT.

CDR3 region: CAGGGETYEQYF. In DNA form, the CDR3 reads TGTGCCGGAGGGGGGGAAACCTACGAGCAGTACTTC. The V and J genes are TRBV30 and TRBJ2-7; tentatively, D is TRBD2 (7 bases). The CDR3 is 12 residues long. Germline V lookup: CDR1 GTSNPN, CDR2 SVGIG (reference sequence). V shed 8 bases and J shed 2 bases, with 13 bases lying between them.

The rearrangement joins TRBV6-6 to TRBJ1-2, with D unclear. The CDR3 length is 13 residues. Trimming took 2 bases from V and 8 from J, leaving 12 bases between them. CDR1 and CDR2 (germline): MNHNY, SVGAGI (reference sequence). CDR3 in amino acids: CASSYGRERGYTF. CDR3 sequence (DNA): TGTGCCAGCAGTTACGGTAGGGAGAGGGGCTACACCTTC.